One and the same sample provided the 21 T cell receptor beta chains below, sequenced in a study of T cell repertoires in cytomegalovirus infection. Each CDR3 protein gets one entry after TCRdb re-called the reads with MiXCR. The profile shows under 300,000 distinct CDR3 sequences, around 20% of them singletons. For these receptors, no antigen is known. The sample consisted of cultured PBMCs, taken from culture after CMV antigen stimulation. These receptors came from a human donor in good health (CMV status not recorded). Some clones in this sample may be carry-over from other donors' samples.

V usage is TRBV4-1 and J usage is TRBJ1-1; D unresolved. Germline-derived CDR1 and CDR2 are MGHRA and YSYEKL. Trimming took off 0 bases at V and 0 bases at J, with 14 bases between the two ends. This CDR3 has 17 amino acids. This CDR3 is CASSQDQSSLMNTEAFF. CDR3 DNA: TGCGCCAGCAGCCAAGATCAGAGCAGCCTTATGAACACTGAAGCTTTCTTT.

The chain is built from TRBV7-2 and TRBJ1-2; TRBD1 might be the D (5 bases). This CDR3 spans 15 amino acids. V dropped 0 bases and J dropped 8 bases, with 16 bases sitting between them. Germline V gene data show CDR1 as SGHTA and CDR2 as FQGNSA. CDR3 coding DNA: TGTGCCAGCAGCTTAGCGGCAGGGTTTTTCGACGGCTACACCTTC. Protein sequence: CASSLAAGFFDGYTF.

This clonotype occurred many times. This rearrangement joins TRBV7-7 to TRBJ2-2; 7 nucleotides line up with TRBD1. Unmatched junction bases numbered 3, after V lost 1 base and J lost 1 base. Germline lookup yields CDR1 SSHAT and CDR2 FNYEAQ (reference sequence). The length of the CDR3 is 16 residues. The CDR3 loop reads CASSLGTGGNTGELFF. The DNA of the CDR3 is TGTGCCAGCAGCTTAGGGACAGGCGGGAACACCGGGGAGCTGTTTTTT.

There are a few counts of this clonotype. V usage is TRBV6-2 or TRBV6-3 and J usage is TRBJ2-3; 10 bases map to TRBD2. Germline values: CDR1 MNHEY, CDR2 SVGEGT. Germline trimming cut 5 bases from V and 1 base from J; bases unmatched to any gene: 9. The CDR3 is 17 amino acids. This CDR3 is CASSRSSSGRGTDTQYF. In DNA, the CDR3 is TGTGCCAGCAGTCGAAGCTCTAGCGGGAGAGGCACAGATACGCAGTATTTT.

In its sample, this clonotype was seen many times. CDR3: CASSPPQGTEAFF. In nucleotides, the CDR3 is TGCGCCAGCAGCCCTCCGCAAGGCACTGAAGCTTTCTTT. The gene calls are TRBV4-1 and TRBJ1-1; the D is unclear. V was trimmed by 4 bases and J by 4 bases, leaving 10 bases between them. CDR1 is MGHRA, CDR2 YSYEKL, per germline. This CDR3 spans 13 amino acids.

This clonotype showed up just a few times. The CDR3 protein is CASSLVIGQGKNTEAFF. CDR3 DNA: TGTGCCAGCAGCTTAGTAATCGGACAGGGGAAGAACACTGAAGCTTTCTTT. J is TRBJ1-1 and V is TRBV7-9; 9 bases match TRBD1. Germline assignment: CDR1 SEHNR and CDR2 FQNEAQ (reference sequence). V lost 1 base and J lost 1; bases outside the gene matches: 7. The CDR3 has 17 amino acids.

This clonotype was seen only a few times. The chain has TRBV2 and TRBJ2-4; D unresolved. The CDR3 spans 14 residues. V lost 11 bases and J lost 1, with 15 bases in between. Germline V gene lookup returns CDR1 SNHLY and CDR2 FYNNEI. CDR3 residues: CAPQMSQAKNIQYF. Here the CDR3 DNA reads TGTGCCCCCCAAATGTCGCAGGCCAAAAACATTCAGTACTTC.

This clonotype was detected a few times. This chain joins TRBV20-1 and TRBJ1-5, with D possibly being TRBD1 (5 bases). V dropped 5 bases and J dropped 1 base, with 12 bases sitting between them. This CDR3 region has 14 residues. Looked up from germline, CDR1 is DFQATT and CDR2 is SNEGSKA (reference sequence). Here the CDR3 DNA reads TGCAGTGCTCCCCGGGGGGGGAGCAATCAGCCCCAGCATTTT. Translated: CSAPRGGSNQPQHF.

The sample holds many counts of this clonotype. This chain uses TRBV7-2 with TRBJ2-7; 9 bases agree with TRBD2. This CDR3 region has 15 residues. The junction had 11 bases not matched to a gene; V was cut back by 5 bases and J by 6 bases. The V gene's germline CDR1 is SGHTA and CDR2 FQGNSA. The CDR3 here is CASSPRLAVDSEQYF. The CDR3 DNA follows: TGTGCCAGCAGCCCCCGACTAGCGGTTGATTCCGAGCAGTACTTC.

This chain connects TRBV7-9 to TRBJ2-7; weak D call: TRBD2 (5 bases). The CDR3 consists of 14 residues. Trimming shortened V by 4 bases and J by 4 bases, and 14 bases separated the two germline ends. The germline V gene has CDR1 SEHNR and CDR2 FQNEAQ (reference sequence). As DNA, the CDR3 is TGTGCCAGCAGCTCAGACGAGGGTGTGTACGAGCAGTACTTC. Its translation: CASSSDEGVYEQYF.

This clonotype occurred a few times. The chain uses TRBV4-1 and TRBJ1-4, with 7 nucleotides matching TRBD1. This CDR3 has 16 residues. J lost 8 bases, V lost 0 bases, and 9 bases had no gene match. Germline CDR1 is MGHRA and CDR2 is YSYEKL. CDR3 residues: CASSQDSTQGEEKLFF. CDR3 in DNA: TGCGCCAGCAGCCAAGACTCTACGCAGGGGGAGGAAAAACTGTTTTTT.

This clonotype has only a few counts. V is TRBV15 and J is TRBJ2-4; D possibly corresponds to TRBD1 (5 bases). V was cut by 3 bases and J by 1 base, with 10 bases left in between. The CDR3 contains 15 residues. Germline CDR1 and CDR2: LNHNV and YYDKDF (reference sequence). CDR3: CATSSRDLAKNIQYF. The CDR3 DNA reads as TGTGCCACCAGCAGCAGGGATCTTGCCAAAAACATTCAGTACTTC.

This chain connects TRBV4-3 to TRBJ1-2; D might be TRBD1 (5 bases). The ends were cut back, 4 bases at V and 5 bases at J, with 11 bases in the middle. Germline V lookup: CDR1 LGHNA, CDR2 YSLEER. The CDR3 runs to 13 residues. Written as DNA, the CDR3 is TGCGCCAGCAGCCGGGACGGACGGTATGGCTACACCTTC. This sequence encodes CASSRDGRYGYTF.

This chain links TRBV29-1 with TRBJ2-5; 9 nucleotides agree with TRBD2. The CDR3 covers 16 residues. Losses at the gene ends were 1 base for V and 5 bases for J; bases not matched to a gene: 11. The V gene's germline CDR1 is SQVTM and CDR2 ANQGSEA. CDR3 sequence (DNA): TGCAGCGTTGAAGTCTTTGGCGGGAGGGCCGGGGAGACCCAGTACTTC. It translates to CSVEVFGGRAGETQYF. Full variable domain (remainder filled in from reference TRBV29-1 and TRBJ2-5): SAVISQKPSRDICQRGTSLTIQCQVDSQVTMMFWYRQQPGQSLTLIATANQGSEATYESGFVIDKFPISRPNLTFSTLTVSNMSPEDSSIYLCSVEVFGGRAGETQYFGPGTRLLVL.

This clonotype came up many times. This chain links TRBV7-8 with TRBJ1-5, with D unclear. V dropped 1 base and J dropped 2 bases, with 9 bases sitting between them. Per germline, CDR1 SGHVS and CDR2 FQNEAQ. This CDR3 is 15 amino acids long. The CDR3 nucleotides are TGTGCCAGCAGCTTAGTAGCCGGAGGCAATCAGCCCCAGCATTTT. This encodes CASSLVAGGNQPQHF.

This clonotype was counted ten times or more. This chain connects TRBV7-2 to TRBJ2-7, with D possibly called TRBD1 or TRBD2 (5 bases each). Germline V CDR1 and CDR2: SGHTA, FQGNSA. This CDR3 contains 16 residues. With 3 bases removed from V and 6 bases from J, the gap between germline ends came to 21 bases. The CDR3 loop is CASSFRVSGTRREQYV. CDR3 nucleotides: TGTGCCAGCAGCTTTCGAGTCTCCGGGACGCGGCGCGAGCAGTACGTC.

The chain is built from TRBV7-9 and TRBJ1-1; 7 bases match TRBD1. V trimming: 4 bases; J trimming: 6 bases; junction bases outside the gene matches: 8. Germline V lookup: CDR1 SEHNR, CDR2 FQNEAQ (reference sequence). This CDR3 has 14 residues. In nucleotides, the CDR3 is TGTGCCAGCAGCTCGGAGAACAGGGGACCTGAAGCTTTCTTT. Residues: CASSSENRGPEAFF.

This clonotype has only a few counts. The chain recombines TRBV19 with TRBJ2-3; TRBD2 agrees at 11 bases. The CDR3 loop spans 16 amino acids. J gave up 2 bases and V 7 bases, and 8 bases lay outside the gene matches. The germline V gene encodes CDR1 LNHDA and CDR2 SQIVND (reference sequence). The CDR3: CASTLTSGATTDTQYF. The CDR3 nucleotides read TGTGCCAGTACCTTGACTAGCGGGGCCACCACAGATACGCAGTATTTT. Complete variable domain (other parts from reference TRBV19 and TRBJ2-3): DGGITQSPKYLFRKEGQNVTLSCEQNLNHDAMYWYRQDPGQGLRLIYYSQIVNDFQKGDIAEGYSVSREKKESFPLTVTSAQKNPTAFYLCASTLTSGATTDTQYFGPGTRLTVL.

The chain joins TRBV4-2 to TRBJ2-7; D remains ambiguous. With 4 bases removed from V and 2 bases from J, the gap between germline ends came to 9 bases. The CDR3 contains 13 residues. Looked up from germline, CDR1 is LGHNA and CDR2 is YNFKEQ. CDR3 sequence: CASSRERTYEQYF. The CDR3 nucleotides are TGTGCCAGCAGCCGAGAGCGTACCTACGAGCAGTACTTC.

This clonotype was observed a few times. The V gene is TRBV6-5, the J gene TRBJ1-1; no definite D call. This CDR3 contains 13 residues. The germline gives CDR1 MNHEY, CDR2 SVGAGI. V lost 6 bases and J lost 4, with 12 bases in between. CDR3 DNA: TGTGCCAGCAGACGATCGCGGGGCACTGAAGCTTTCTTT. Translation gives CASRRSRGTEAFF.

This clonotype was counted at least ten times. The rearrangement joins TRBV12-3 or TRBV12-4 to TRBJ1-4, with 7 bases matching TRBD1. The CDR3 runs to 13 residues. Trimming at V came to 8 bases and at J to 8 bases, leaving 8 bases not matched to a gene. The CDR3 protein is CASGQAVKEKLFF. In DNA, the CDR3 is TGTGCCAGCGGACAGGCAGTTAAGGAAAAACTGTTTTTT.